The clone carrying this TCR beta chain has at least ten counts. This sample was included in a study of neurological immune-mediated disorders. In germline, CDR1 is SGHKS, CDR2 YYEKEE (reference sequence). The CDR3 runs to 16 residues. The germline V and J ends were trimmed by 3 bases and 1 base, with 16 bases remaining between them. One entry per CDR3 protein, called by TCRdb with MiXCR from the 5' RACE reads. Here the sample spans fewer than 50,000 distinct CDR3 sequences, more than 2% being singletons. Sequencing was carried out using PBMCs. The clonotype was recovered from a man aged 30-40 years with multiple sclerosis. The V and J genes are TRBV5-5 and TRBJ1-1; tentatively, D is TRBD1 (5 bases). CDR3 in amino acids: CASSYSTGQGNTEAFF. CDR3 nucleotide sequence: TGTGCCAGCAGCTATTCGACGGGGCAGGGGAACACTGAAGCTTTCTTT.